This TCR beta chain was retrieved from a study of identical twins. General study points: Twins shared out-of-frame alpha sequences with excess low generation probability. The more abundant beta clonotypes in cord blood had fewer insertions, and memory repertoires did not show this. Because invariant MAIT and iNKT cells could be present, zero-insertion analyses could be partly confounded.

Each cDNA held unique molecular identifiers, and template switching gave it a universal primer site. TCRdb ran MiXCR on the 5' RACE reads and lists one entry per CDR3 protein. This table has roughly 710,000 distinct CDR3 sequences, approximately 6% appearing once. CDR3 length equals 13 residues. The V and J ends lost 2 bases and 8 bases respectively, with 7 bases between them. Germline CDR1 is LGHDT and CDR2 is YNNKEL (reference sequence). There are many counts of this clonotype. Its antigen is currently unknown. The V gene is TRBV3-1, the J gene TRBJ1-6, with D uncertain. This sequence was found in a man between 18 and 35 years old in good health. Specimen: naive T cells sorted from blood. The CDR3 nucleotides read TGTGCCAGCAGCCAAAACATGGATTCACCCCTCCACTTT. Translating it yields CASSQNMDSPLHF.